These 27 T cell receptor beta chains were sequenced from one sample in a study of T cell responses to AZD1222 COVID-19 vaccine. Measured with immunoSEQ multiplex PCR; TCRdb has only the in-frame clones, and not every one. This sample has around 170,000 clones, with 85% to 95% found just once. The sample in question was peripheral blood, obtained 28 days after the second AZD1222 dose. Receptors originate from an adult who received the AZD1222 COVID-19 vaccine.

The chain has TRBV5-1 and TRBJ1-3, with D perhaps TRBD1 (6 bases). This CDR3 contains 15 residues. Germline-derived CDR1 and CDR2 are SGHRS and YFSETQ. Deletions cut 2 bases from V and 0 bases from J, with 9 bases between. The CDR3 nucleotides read TGCGCCAGCAGCTTACAGGGTTTCTCTGGAAACACCATATATTTT. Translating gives CASSLQGFSGNTIYF.

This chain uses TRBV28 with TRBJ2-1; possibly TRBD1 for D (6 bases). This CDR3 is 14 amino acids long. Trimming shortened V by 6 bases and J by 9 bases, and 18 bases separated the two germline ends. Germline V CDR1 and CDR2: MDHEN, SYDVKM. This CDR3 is CASSPSENRAEQFF. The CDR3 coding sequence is TGTGCCAGCAGCCCATCCGAAAACAGGGCTGAGCAGTTCTTC.

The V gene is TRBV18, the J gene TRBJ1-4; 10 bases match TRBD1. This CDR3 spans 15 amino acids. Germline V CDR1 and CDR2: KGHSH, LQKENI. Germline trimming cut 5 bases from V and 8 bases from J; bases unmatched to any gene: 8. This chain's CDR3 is CASSTTGGKWEKLFF. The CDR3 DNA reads TGTGCCAGCTCAACGACAGGGGGCAAGTGGGAAAAACTGTTTTTT.

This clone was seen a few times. This CDR3 reads CATSDRSWTSGKETQYF. In DNA, the CDR3 is TGTGCCACCAGTGATAGGTCTTGGACTAGCGGGAAAGAGACCCAGTACTTC. The chain links TRBV24-1 to TRBJ2-5; the match to TRBD2 covers 12 bases. The CDR3 length is 17 residues. Germline V lookup: CDR1 KGHDR, CDR2 SFDVKD. Losses at the gene ends were 3 bases for V and 3 bases for J; bases not matched to a gene: 7.

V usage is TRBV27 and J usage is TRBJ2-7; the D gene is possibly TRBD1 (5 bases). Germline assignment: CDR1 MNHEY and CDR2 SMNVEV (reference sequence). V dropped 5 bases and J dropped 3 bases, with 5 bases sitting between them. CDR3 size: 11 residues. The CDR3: CASSQGYEQYF. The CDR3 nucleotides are TGTGCCAGCAGTCAGGGCTACGAGCAGTACTTC.

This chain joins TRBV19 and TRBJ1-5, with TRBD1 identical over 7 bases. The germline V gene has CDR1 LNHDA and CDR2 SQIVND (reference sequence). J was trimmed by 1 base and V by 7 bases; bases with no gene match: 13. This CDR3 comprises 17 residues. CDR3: CASKALGGQGSNQPQHF. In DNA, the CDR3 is TGTGCCAGTAAAGCCCTAGGGGGCCAAGGGAGCAATCAGCCCCAGCATTTT.

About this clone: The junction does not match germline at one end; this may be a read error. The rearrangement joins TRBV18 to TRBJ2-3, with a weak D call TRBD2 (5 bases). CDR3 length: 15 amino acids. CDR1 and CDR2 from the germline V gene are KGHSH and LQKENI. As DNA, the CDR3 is TGTGCCAGCTCCCCACGAGCGGAGTCCACAGATACGCAGTATTTT. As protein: CASSPRAESTDTQYF.

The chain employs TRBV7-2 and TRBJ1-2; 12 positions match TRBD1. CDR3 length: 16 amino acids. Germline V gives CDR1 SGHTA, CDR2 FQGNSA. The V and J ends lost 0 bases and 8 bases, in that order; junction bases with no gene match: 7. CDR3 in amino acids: CASSLAGTGGRGGYTF. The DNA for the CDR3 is TGTGCCAGCAGCTTAGCTGGGACAGGGGGCAGAGGGGGCTACACCTTC.

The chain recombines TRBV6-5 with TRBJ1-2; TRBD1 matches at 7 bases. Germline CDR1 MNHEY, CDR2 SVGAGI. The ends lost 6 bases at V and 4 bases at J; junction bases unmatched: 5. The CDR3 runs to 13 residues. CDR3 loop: CASRLDRAYGYTF. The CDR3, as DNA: TGTGCCAGCAGGCTAGACAGGGCCTATGGCTACACCTTC.

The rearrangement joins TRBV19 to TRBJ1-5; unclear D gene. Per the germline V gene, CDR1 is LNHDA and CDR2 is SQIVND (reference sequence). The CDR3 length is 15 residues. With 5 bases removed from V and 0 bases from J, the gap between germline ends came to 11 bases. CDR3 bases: TGTGCCAGTAGTCCAACATGGGGTAGCAATCAGCCCCAGCATTTT. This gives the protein CASSPTWGSNQPQHF.

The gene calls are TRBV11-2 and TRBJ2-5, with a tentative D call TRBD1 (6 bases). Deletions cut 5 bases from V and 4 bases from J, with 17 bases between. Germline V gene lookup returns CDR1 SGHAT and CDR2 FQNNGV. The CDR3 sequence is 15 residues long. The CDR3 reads CASSARTARGETQYF. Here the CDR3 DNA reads TGTGCCAGCAGCGCGAGGACAGCCCGTGGAGAGACCCAGTACTTC.

The CDR3 protein is CASSLRVATYNEQFF. CDR3 DNA sequence: TGTGCCAGCAGCTTACGGGTCGCCACCTACAATGAGCAGTTCTTC. J is TRBJ2-1 and V is TRBV7-3; no clear D gene. There are 15 residues in the CDR3. From germline, CDR1 is SGHTA and CDR2 FQGTGA. Trimming removed 2 bases at V and 2 bases at J, with 10 bases between.

CDR3 residues: CASSLYGRAIDTQYF. The DNA for the CDR3 is TGTGCCAGCAGTTTATACGGGAGGGCCATTGATACGCAGTATTTT. The chain joins TRBV28 to TRBJ2-3; 8 bases are a match to TRBD2. CDR1 is MDHEN and CDR2 is SYDVKM in the germline V gene. Trimming removed 1 base from V and 6 bases from J; junction bases left unmatched: 6. The CDR3 sequence is 15 residues long. The complete variable domain, with remaining parts taken from reference TRBV28 and TRBJ2-3, reads DVKVTQSSRYLVKRTGEKVFLECVQDMDHENMFWYRQDPGLGLRLIYFSYDVKMKEKGDIPEGYSVSREKKERFSLILESASTNQTSMYLCASSLYGRAIDTQYFGPGTRLTVL.

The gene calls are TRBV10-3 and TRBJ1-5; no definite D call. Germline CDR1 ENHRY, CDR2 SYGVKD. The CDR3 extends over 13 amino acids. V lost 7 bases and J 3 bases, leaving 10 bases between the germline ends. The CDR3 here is CAITRTDNQPQHF. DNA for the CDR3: TGTGCCATCACCCGGACGGACAATCAGCCCCAGCATTTT.

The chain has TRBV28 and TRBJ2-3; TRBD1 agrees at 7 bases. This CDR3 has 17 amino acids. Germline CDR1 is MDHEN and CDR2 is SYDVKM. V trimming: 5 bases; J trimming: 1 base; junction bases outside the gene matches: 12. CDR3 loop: CASSGSQGVEGTDTQYF. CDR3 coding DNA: TGTGCCAGCAGTGGTTCTCAGGGGGTTGAAGGCACAGATACGCAGTATTTT.

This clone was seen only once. The CDR3 region is CASSVSDRGREKLFF. CDR3 nucleotides: TGTGCCAGCAGCGTATCGGACAGGGGGCGAGAAAAACTGTTTTTT. The chain joins TRBV9 to TRBJ1-4, with 11 bases that match TRBD1. After removal of 1 base from V and 8 bases from J, the junction contained 4 bases not matched to a gene. CDR1 is SGDLS, CDR2 YYNGEE, per germline. The CDR3 is 15 amino acids.

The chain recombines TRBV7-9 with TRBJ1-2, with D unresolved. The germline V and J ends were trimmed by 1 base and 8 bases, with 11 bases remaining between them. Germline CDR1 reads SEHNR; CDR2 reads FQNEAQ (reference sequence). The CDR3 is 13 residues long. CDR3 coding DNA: TGTGCCAGCAGCTTAGGGGAACAGCGAGGCTACACCTTC. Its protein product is CASSLGEQRGYTF.

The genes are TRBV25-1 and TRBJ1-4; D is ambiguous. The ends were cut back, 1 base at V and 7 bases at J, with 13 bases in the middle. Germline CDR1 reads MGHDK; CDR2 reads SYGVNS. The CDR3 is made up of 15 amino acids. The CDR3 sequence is CASSESGSRSEKLFF. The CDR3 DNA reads TGTGCCAGCAGTGAATCGGGAAGCAGAAGTGAAAAACTGTTTTTT.

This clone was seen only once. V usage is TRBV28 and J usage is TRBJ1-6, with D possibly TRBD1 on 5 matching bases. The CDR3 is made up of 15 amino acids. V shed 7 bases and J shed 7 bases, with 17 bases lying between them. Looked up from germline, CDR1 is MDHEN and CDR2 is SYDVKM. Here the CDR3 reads CASKLGVGSNSPLHF. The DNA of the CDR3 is TGTGCCAGCAAACTAGGGGTCGGTTCGAATTCACCCCTCCACTTT.

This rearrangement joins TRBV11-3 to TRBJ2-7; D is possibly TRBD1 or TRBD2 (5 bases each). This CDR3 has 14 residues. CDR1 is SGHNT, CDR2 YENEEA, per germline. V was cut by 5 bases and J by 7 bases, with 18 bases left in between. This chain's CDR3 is CASSPRDHPWEQYF. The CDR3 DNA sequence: TGTGCCAGCAGCCCAAGGGACCACCCCTGGGAGCAGTACTTC.

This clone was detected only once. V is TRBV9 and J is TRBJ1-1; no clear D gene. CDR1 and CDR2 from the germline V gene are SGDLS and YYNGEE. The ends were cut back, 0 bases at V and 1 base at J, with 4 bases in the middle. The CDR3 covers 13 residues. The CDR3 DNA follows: TGTGCCAGCAGCGTAGTCAGGAACACTGAAGCTTTCTTT. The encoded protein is CASSVVRNTEAFF.

This chain's CDR3 is CASSMYFGNEQFF. For the CDR3, the DNA is TGTGCCAGCTCAATGTATTTCGGGAATGAGCAGTTCTTC. V is TRBV6-5 and J is TRBJ2-1; no reliable D call. V was cut by 8 bases and J by 7 bases, with 15 bases left in between. This CDR3 spans 13 amino acids. CDR1 MNHEY and CDR2 SVGAGI come from the germline V gene.

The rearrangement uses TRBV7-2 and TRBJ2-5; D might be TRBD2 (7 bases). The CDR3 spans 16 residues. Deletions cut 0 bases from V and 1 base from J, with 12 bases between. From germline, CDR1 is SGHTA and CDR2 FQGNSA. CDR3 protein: CASSLAGGAAQETQYF. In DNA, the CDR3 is TGTGCCAGCAGCTTAGCGGGGGGGGCGGCCCAAGAGACCCAGTACTTC. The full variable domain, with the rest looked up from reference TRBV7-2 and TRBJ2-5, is GAGVSQSPSNKVTEKGKDVELRCDPISGHTALYWYRQSLGQGLEFLIYFQGNSAPDKSGLPSDRFSAERTGGSVSTLTIQRTQQEDSAVYLCASSLAGGAAQETQYFGPGTRLLVL.

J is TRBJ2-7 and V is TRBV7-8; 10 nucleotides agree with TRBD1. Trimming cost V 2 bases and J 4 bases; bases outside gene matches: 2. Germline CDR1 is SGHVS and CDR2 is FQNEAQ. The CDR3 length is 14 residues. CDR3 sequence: CASSLTDRGYEQYF. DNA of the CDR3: TGTGCCAGCAGCTTAACGGACAGGGGGTACGAGCAGTACTTC.

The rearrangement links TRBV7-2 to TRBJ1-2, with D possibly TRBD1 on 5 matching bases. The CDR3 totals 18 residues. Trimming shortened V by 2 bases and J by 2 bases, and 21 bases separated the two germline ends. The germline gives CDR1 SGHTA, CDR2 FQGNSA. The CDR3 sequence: CASSLSGTPGSGNYGYTF. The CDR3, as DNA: TGTGCCAGCAGCTTATCAGGGACCCCTGGTTCGGGAAACTATGGCTACACCTTC.

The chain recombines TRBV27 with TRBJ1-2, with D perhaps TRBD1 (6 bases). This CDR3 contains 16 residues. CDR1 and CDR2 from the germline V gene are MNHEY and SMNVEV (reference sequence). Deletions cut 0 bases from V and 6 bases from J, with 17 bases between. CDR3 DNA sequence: TGTGCCAGCAGTTTATCGCCCTGGGGGCGAGGTGATGGCTACACCTTC. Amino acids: CASSLSPWGRGDGYTF.

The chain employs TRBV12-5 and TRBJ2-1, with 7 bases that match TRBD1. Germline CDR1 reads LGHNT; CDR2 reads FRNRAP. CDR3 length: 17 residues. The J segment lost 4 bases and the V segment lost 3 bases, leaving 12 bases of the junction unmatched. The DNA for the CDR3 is TGTGCTAGTGGTTTTTACCCCGGGACAGCCGGATACAATGAGCAGTTCTTC. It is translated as CASGFYPGTAGYNEQFF.